The next 16 T cell receptor beta chains were all read from a single sample in a study of T cell clonality in common variable immunodeficiency. Produced via immunoSEQ multiplex PCR; TCRdb's table is partial and in-frame only. Observed in the sample are approximately 17,000 clones, none of them singletons. Broader study findings: In common variable immunodeficiency, TCR beta chains reportedly carried fewer deletions and N-nucleotide insertions.

These receptors have no known antigen. Sequenced input: peripheral blood mononuclear cells. These receptor sequences come from a human donor with common variable immunodeficiency.

This clone has at least ten counts. The covered CDR3 bases are TGTGCCAGCACCCCCGACTGGTCGAACACCGGGGAG. Protein sequence: CASTPDWSNTGE. In full, the CDR3 is CASTPDWSNTGELFF. The chain has TRBV7-8 and TRBJ2-2; D not certain. The missing CDR3 end, 3 residues past where the read stops, is filled in from the germline J gene. V was cut by 7 bases and J by 0 bases, with 12 bases left in between. Germline lookup yields CDR1 SGHVS and CDR2 FQNEAQ. The CDR3 loop spans 15 amino acids.

About this clone: Read sequence stops 3 residues before the CDR3 end, and the germline J gene provides the missing end. The V and J genes are TRBV2 and TRBJ2-1, with D maybe TRBD1 (5 bases). Germline loops: CDR1 SNHLY, CDR2 FYNNEI. V lost 2 bases and J 2 bases, leaving 10 bases between the germline ends. The CDR3 extends over 15 amino acids. The sequenced part of the CDR3 DNA is TGTGCCAGCAGTGAAATTGGACAACCCTACAATGAG. As protein: CASSEIGQPYNE. The CDR3, in full, reads CASSEIGQPYNEQFF.

This clone showed up many times. The read ends 3 residues before the CDR3 terminus; that terminus is restored from the germline J gene. The chain uses TRBV13 and TRBJ2-7; TRBD1 aligns across 8 bases. There are 15 residues in the CDR3. Trimming removed 5 bases from V and 6 bases from J; junction bases left unmatched: 12. Germline lookup yields CDR1 PRHDT and CDR2 FYEKMQ (reference sequence). This chain's CDR3 is CASSNAGTGWAEQYF. The covered CDR3 bases are TGTGCCAGCAGCAACGCCGGGACAGGCTGGGCCGAG.

This clone was counted many times. CDR3 loop: CASSYSGTDTQYF. The part of the CDR3 DNA that was read is TGCGCCAGCAGTTATAGCGGCACAGATACG. V is TRBV5-1 and J is TRBJ2-3; a possible D gene is TRBD2 (5 bases). The CDR3 end falls 3 residues outside the read, so it is completed with the germline J gene. V gave up 5 bases and J gave up 1 base, with 8 bases separating them. The CDR3 length is 13 residues. In germline, CDR1 is SGHRS, CDR2 YFSETQ.

In its sample, this clone was seen a few times. The read halts 3 residues ahead of the CDR3 end, with the missing end drawn from the germline J gene. The chain joins TRBV11-2 to TRBJ2-7, with TRBD1 matching over 8 bases. This CDR3 spans 14 amino acids. V lost 3 bases and J lost 1; bases outside the gene matches: 2. In germline, CDR1 is SGHAT, CDR2 FQNNGV. Here the CDR3 reads CASSFRTGSYEQYF. The sequenced CDR3 bases are TGTGCCAGCAGCTTTCGGACAGGGTCCTACGAG.

To note about this clone: The read halts 3 residues ahead of the CDR3 end, with the missing end drawn from the germline J gene. The genes are TRBV5-1 and TRBJ2-3, with 10 bases that match TRBD2. CDR3 length: 18 amino acids. V lost 4 bases, J lost 6 bases, and 17 bases stayed unmatched. The germline V gene has CDR1 SGHRS and CDR2 YFSETQ. The sequenced part of the CDR3 DNA is TGCGCCAGCAGCCCGGAACTGACCCTAGCGGGGGACCCGGATACG. Translation: CASSPELTLAGDPDT. The full CDR3 reads CASSPELTLAGDPDTQYF. Looking up the rest from reference TRBV5-1 and TRBJ2-3 gives the full variable domain: KAGVTQTPRYLIKTRGQQVTLSCSPISGHRSVSWYQQTPGQGLQFLFEYFSETQRNKGNFPGRFSGRQFSNSRSEMNVSTLELGDSALYLCASSPELTLAGDPDTQYFGPGTRLTVL.

There are a few counts of this clone. The read ends 3 residues shy of where the CDR3 ends; the end is completed using the germline J gene. The rearrangement links TRBV7-3 to TRBJ2-1; D uncertain. The CDR3 runs to 13 residues. V lost 5 bases and J 6 bases, leaving 11 bases between the germline ends. The V gene's germline CDR1 is SGHTA and CDR2 FQGTGA. CDR3 amino acids: CASSLAPGNEQFF. The covered CDR3 bases are TGTGCCAGCAGCCTCGCGCCTGGCAATGAG. Complete variable domain (other parts from reference TRBV7-3 and TRBJ2-1): GAGVSQTPSNKVTEKGKYVELRCDPISGHTALYWYRQSLGQGPEFLIYFQGTGAADDSGLPNDRFFAVRPEGSVSTLKIQRTERGDSAVYLCASSLAPGNEQFFGPGTRLTVL.

Comments on this clone: A much larger clone lies one base from this, so it may be a read error. The read ends 3 residues early relative to the CDR3; the germline J gene fills the gap. The chain links TRBV18 to TRBJ1-6, with D maybe TRBD1 (6 bases). The CDR3 has 17 residues. Germline CDR1 KGHSH, CDR2 LQKENI. The CDR3 bases that were read are TGTGCCAGCTCGTTCTTGACAACAGGGTTCGAGGCCAACGCC. This codes for CASSFLTTGFEANA. The full-length CDR3 reads as CASSFLTTGFEANALHF.

For this clone: The read stops 3 residues short of the end of the CDR3; the missing end is completed from the germline J gene. The V and J genes are TRBV2 and TRBJ1-5, with TRBD1 identical over 8 bases. This CDR3 region has 15 residues. The V and J ends lost 5 bases and 1 base, in that order; junction bases with no gene match: 4. Germline assignment: CDR1 SNHLY and CDR2 FYNNEI. CDR3 region: CASSYRTGSNQPQHF. CDR3 DNA (partial): TGTGCCAGCAGTTATCGGACAGGGAGCAATCAGCCC.

The sample holds many counts of this clone. The read falls 3 residues short of the CDR3 end, and the missing part is taken from the germline J gene. V is TRBV19 and J is TRBJ2-5; tentatively, D is TRBD2 (6 bases). The germline V gene encodes CDR1 LNHDA and CDR2 SQIVND (reference sequence). V was clipped by 6 bases and J by 4 bases, with 21 bases between them. The CDR3 is 16 residues long. The CDR3 protein is CASSRGLSRPTETQYF. The CDR3 DNA, read in part, is TGTGCCAGTAGCCGGGGACTGAGCAGGCCCACAGAGACC.

In its sample, this clone was seen a few times. The read ends 3 residues before the CDR3 terminus; that terminus is restored from the germline J gene. J is TRBJ2-7 and V is TRBV19; 7 positions agree with TRBD2. CDR3 length: 14 amino acids. Losses at the gene ends were 4 bases for V and 3 bases for J; bases not matched to a gene: 6. Germline values: CDR1 LNHDA, CDR2 SQIVND (reference sequence). The CDR3 spells CASSRAGVNYEQYF. Partial CDR3 DNA: TGTGCCAGTAGTAGGGCGGGAGTTAACTACGAG.

This clone was observed a few times. The observed sequence ends 3 residues before the CDR3 terminus, with the missing tail filled in from the germline J gene. The V gene is TRBV6-2 or TRBV6-3, the J gene TRBJ1-5, with a possible D match to TRBD1 (5 bases). This CDR3 is 16 amino acids long. V was clipped by 3 bases and J by 3 bases, with 15 bases between them. Germline CDR1 MNHEY, CDR2 SVGEGT. Here the CDR3 reads CASSYGRVVINQPQHF. Incomplete CDR3 DNA: TGTGCCAGCAGTTATGGCAGGGTAGTCATCAATCAGCCC.

This clone was recorded many times. The read comes to an end 3 residues before the CDR3 does, leaving the germline J gene to fill in the end. The chain recombines TRBV19 with TRBJ1-1; D might be TRBD1 (5 bases). CDR3 length: 12 residues. Germline V gene sequence: CDR1 LNHDA, CDR2 SQIVND (reference sequence). The V end lost 8 bases, the J end lost 1 base, and 8 bases lay between the germline ends. The chain's CDR3 is CASDDRNTEAFF. The part of the CDR3 DNA that was read is TGTGCCAGTGATGACAGGAACACTGAA. Full variable domain (outside the CDR3, taken from reference TRBV19 and TRBJ1-1): DGGITQSPKYLFRKEGQNVTLSCEQNLNHDAMYWYRQDPGQGLRLIYYSQIVNDFQKGDIAEGYSVSREKKESFPLTVTSAQKNPTAFYLCASDDRNTEAFFGQGTRLTVV.

Comments on this clone: The DNA ends 3 residues before the CDR3 does, and the rest of the CDR3 is filled in from the germline J gene. V and J are TRBV6-2 or TRBV6-3 and TRBJ2-5, with TRBD1 matching over 10 bases. V was pared by 6 bases and J by 3 bases, with 7 bases of the junction left unmatched. CDR3 size: 15 residues. The germline V gene encodes CDR1 MNHEY and CDR2 SVGEGT. Incomplete CDR3 DNA: TGTGCCAGCAGCCAAGTGGGACAGGGGAAAGAGACC. Its protein is CASSQVGQGKET. The full CDR3 protein is CASSQVGQGKETQYF.

As regards this clone: The read falls 3 residues short of the CDR3 end, and the missing part is taken from the germline J gene. V usage is TRBV19 and J usage is TRBJ2-3; D is possibly TRBD2 (5 bases). The ends were cut back, 5 bases at V and 1 base at J, with 10 bases in the middle. This CDR3 spans 14 amino acids. Germline V gives CDR1 LNHDA, CDR2 SQIVND (reference sequence). The CDR3 sequence: CASSFRAGTDTQYF. CDR3 DNA (partial): TGTGCCAGTAGTTTCAGAGCGGGCACAGATACG. The entire variable domain, with the rest obtained from reference TRBV19 and TRBJ2-3, is as follows: DGGITQSPKYLFRKEGQNVTLSCEQNLNHDAMYWYRQDPGQGLRLIYYSQIVNDFQKGDIAEGYSVSREKKESFPLTVTSAQKNPTAFYLCASSFRAGTDTQYFGPGTRLTVL.

In its sample, this clone was seen a few times. The DNA ends 3 residues before the CDR3 does, and the rest of the CDR3 is filled in from the germline J gene. The genes are TRBV18 and TRBJ1-1; D ambiguous. The CDR3 loop spans 18 amino acids. Germline values: CDR1 KGHSH, CDR2 LQKENI. V lost 3 bases to trimming and J lost 1 base, with 21 bases between them. The CDR3 region is CASSPRGQSSTSNTEAFF. Incomplete CDR3 DNA: TGTGCCAGCTCACCTAGAGGGCAAAGCTCTACTTCGAACACTGAA.